This T cell receptor (beta chain) was recovered during a study of Tregs in tolerant kidney transplant recipients. This clone was seen only a few times. CD4+CD25+CD127- Tregs, CD4+CD25- non-Tregs, CD4 and CD8 cells were sorted. Germline V gene data show CDR1 as SNHLY and CDR2 as FYNNEI. Trimming took 6 bases from V and 3 from J; bases not matched to a gene: 9. The CDR3 covers 16 residues. Sequencing was performed with immunoSEQ multiplex PCR; in TCRdb, only in-frame clones are kept and a portion is missing. The table shows some 16,000 clones, with more than 90% occurring only once. The chain combines TRBV2 with TRBJ1-2, with 11 bases aligning to TRBD1. The sequenced sample consisted of CD8+ T cells from blood. This clonotype originated in a human donor in good health. In DNA, the CDR3 is TGTGCCAGCAGAAGGGACAGGGGGGGGGACTACTATGGCTACACCTTC. It yields the protein CASRRDRGGDYYGYTF.